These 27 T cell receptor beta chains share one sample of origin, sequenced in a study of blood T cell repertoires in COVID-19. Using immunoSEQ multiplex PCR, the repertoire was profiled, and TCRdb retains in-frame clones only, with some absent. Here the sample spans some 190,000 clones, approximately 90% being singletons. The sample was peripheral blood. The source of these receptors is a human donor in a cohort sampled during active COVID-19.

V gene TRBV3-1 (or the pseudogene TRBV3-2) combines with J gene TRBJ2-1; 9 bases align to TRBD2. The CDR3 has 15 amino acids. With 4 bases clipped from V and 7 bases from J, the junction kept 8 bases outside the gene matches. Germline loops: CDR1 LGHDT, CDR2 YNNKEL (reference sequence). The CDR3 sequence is CASSRNVAGANEQFF. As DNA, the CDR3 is TGTGCCAGCAGCCGTAATGTAGCGGGGGCAAATGAGCAGTTCTTC.

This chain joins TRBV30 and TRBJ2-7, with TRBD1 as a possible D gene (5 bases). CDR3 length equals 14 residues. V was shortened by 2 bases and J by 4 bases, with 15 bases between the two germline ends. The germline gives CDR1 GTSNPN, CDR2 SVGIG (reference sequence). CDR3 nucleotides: TGTGCCTGGAGTTCAGGCAGGGCTAGATACGAGCAGTACTTC. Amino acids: CAWSSGRARYEQYF.

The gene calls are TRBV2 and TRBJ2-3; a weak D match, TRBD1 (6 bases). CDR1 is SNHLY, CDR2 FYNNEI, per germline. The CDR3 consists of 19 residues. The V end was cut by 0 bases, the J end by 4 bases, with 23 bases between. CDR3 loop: CASSEAVSSRQGSPDTQYF. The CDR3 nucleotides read TGTGCCAGCAGTGAAGCGGTCTCATCACGTCAGGGGTCCCCAGATACGCAGTATTTT.

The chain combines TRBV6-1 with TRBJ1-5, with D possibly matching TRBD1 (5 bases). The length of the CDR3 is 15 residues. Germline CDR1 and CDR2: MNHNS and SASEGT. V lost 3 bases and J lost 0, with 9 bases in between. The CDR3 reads CASSDDSYSNQPQHF. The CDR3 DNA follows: TGTGCCAGCAGTGACGACAGTTATAGCAATCAGCCCCAGCATTTT.

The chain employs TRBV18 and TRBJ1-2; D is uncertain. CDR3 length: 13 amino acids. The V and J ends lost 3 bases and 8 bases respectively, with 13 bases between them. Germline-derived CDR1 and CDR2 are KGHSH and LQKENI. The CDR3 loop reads CASSPPGPGGYTF. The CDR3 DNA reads TGTGCCAGCTCACCGCCGGGCCCGGGGGGCTACACCTTC.

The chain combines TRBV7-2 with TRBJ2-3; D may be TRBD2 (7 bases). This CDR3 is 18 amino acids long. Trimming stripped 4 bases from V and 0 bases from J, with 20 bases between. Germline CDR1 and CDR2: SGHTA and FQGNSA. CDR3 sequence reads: CASSYWGGTVLSTDTQYF. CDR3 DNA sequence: TGTGCCAGCAGCTATTGGGGGGGCACGGTACTTAGCACAGATACGCAGTATTTT.

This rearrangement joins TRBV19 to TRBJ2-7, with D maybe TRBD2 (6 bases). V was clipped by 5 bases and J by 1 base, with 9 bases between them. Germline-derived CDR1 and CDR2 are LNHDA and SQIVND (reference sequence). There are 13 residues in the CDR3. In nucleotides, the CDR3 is TGTGCCAGTAGTGCCGGAGGGTCCTACGAGCAGTACTTC. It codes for CASSAGGSYEQYF. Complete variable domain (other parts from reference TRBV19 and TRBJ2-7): DGGITQSPKYLFRKEGQNVTLSCEQNLNHDAMYWYRQDPGQGLRLIYYSQIVNDFQKGDIAEGYSVSREKKESFPLTVTSAQKNPTAFYLCASSAGGSYEQYFGPGTRLTVT.

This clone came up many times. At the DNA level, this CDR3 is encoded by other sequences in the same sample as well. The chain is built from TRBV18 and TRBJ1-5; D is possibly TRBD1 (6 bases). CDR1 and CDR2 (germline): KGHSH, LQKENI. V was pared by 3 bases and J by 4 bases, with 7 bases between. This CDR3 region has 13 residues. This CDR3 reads CASSPGQNQPQHF. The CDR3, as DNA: TGTGCCAGCTCACCCGGACAGAATCAGCCCCAGCATTTT.

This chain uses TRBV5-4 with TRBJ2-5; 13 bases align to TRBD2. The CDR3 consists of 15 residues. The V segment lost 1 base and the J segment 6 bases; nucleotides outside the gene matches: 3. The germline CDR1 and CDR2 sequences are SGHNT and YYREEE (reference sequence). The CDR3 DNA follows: TGTGCCAGCAGCTTGCCGGGACTAGCGGGGCAGACCCAGTACTTC. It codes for CASSLPGLAGQTQYF. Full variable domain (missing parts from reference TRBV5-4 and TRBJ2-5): ETGVTQSPTHLIKTRGQQVTLRCSSQSGHNTVSWYQQALGQGPQFIFQYYREEENGRGNFPPRFSGLQFPNYSSELNVNALELDDSALYLCASSLPGLAGQTQYFGPGTRLLVL.

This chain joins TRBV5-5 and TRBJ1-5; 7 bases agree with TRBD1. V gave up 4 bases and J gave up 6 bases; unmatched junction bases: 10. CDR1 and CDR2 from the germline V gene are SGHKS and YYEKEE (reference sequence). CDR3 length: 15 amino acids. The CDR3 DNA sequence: TGTGCCAGCAGCGCGACAGGGCTTCTTCCTCAGCCCCAGCATTTT. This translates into CASSATGLLPQPQHF.

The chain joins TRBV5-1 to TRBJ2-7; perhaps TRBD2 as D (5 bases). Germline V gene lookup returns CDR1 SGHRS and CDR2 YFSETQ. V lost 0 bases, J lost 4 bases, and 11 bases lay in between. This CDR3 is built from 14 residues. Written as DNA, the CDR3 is TGCGCCAGCAGCTTGGAGTCTAGCCGTTACGAGCAGTACTTC. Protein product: CASSLESSRYEQYF.

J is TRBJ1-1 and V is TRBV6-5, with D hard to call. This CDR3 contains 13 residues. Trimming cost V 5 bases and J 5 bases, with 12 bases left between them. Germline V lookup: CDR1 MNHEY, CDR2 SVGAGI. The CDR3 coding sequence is TGTGCCAGCAGTCTGACGGCGGGGACTGAAGCTTTCTTT. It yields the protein CASSLTAGTEAFF.

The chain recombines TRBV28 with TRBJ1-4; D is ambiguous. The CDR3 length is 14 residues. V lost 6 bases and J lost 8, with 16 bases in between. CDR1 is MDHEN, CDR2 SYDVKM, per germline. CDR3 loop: CASSPGSVREKLFF. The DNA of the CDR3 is TGTGCCAGCAGCCCCGGGTCTGTAAGGGAAAAACTGTTTTTT.

The CDR3 spells CAISESAGGGSEAFF. DNA for the CDR3: TGTGCCATCAGTGAATCGGCAGGGGGCGGGTCTGAAGCTTTCTTT. The chain joins TRBV10-3 to TRBJ1-1; TRBD1 aligns across 8 bases. The V gene's germline CDR1 is ENHRY and CDR2 SYGVKD. This CDR3 spans 15 amino acids. V was pared by 3 bases and J by 6 bases, with 9 bases of the junction left unmatched.

In nucleotides, the CDR3 is TGTGCCAGCAGCTTAGTTGTCTCGGGGGGGCGCTCCTATAATTCACCCCTCCACTTT. This translates into CASSLVVSGGRSYNSPLHF. The V gene is TRBV7-2, the J gene TRBJ1-6; weak D call: TRBD1 (6 bases). The V end was cut by 1 base, the J end by 0 bases, with 16 bases between. Germline CDR1 is SGHTA and CDR2 is FQGNSA. The CDR3 loop spans 19 amino acids. The full variable domain, with the rest looked up from reference TRBV7-2 and TRBJ1-6, is GAGVSQSPSNKVTEKGKDVELRCDPISGHTALYWYRQSLGQGLEFLIYFQGNSAPDKSGLPSDRFSAERTGGSVSTLTIQRTQQEDSAVYLCASSLVVSGGRSYNSPLHFGNGTRLTVT.

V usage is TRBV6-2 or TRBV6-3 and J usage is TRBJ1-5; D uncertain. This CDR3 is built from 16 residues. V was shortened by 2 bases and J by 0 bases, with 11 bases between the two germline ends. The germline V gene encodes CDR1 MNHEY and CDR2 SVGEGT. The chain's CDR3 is CASSYHQYYSNQPQHF. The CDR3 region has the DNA TGTGCCAGCAGTTACCATCAGTACTATAGCAATCAGCCCCAGCATTTT.

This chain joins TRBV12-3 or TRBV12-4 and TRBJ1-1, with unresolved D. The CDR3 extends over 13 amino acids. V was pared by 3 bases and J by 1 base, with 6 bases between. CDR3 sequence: CASSFAGNTEAFF. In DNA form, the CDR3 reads TGTGCCAGCAGTTTTGCGGGGAACACTGAAGCTTTCTTT.

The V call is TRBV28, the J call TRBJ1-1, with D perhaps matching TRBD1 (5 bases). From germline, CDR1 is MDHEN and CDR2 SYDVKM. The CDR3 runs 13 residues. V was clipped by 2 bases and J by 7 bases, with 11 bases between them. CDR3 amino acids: CASSLHGQDEAFF. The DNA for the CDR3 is TGTGCCAGCAGTTTACACGGACAAGATGAAGCTTTCTTT.

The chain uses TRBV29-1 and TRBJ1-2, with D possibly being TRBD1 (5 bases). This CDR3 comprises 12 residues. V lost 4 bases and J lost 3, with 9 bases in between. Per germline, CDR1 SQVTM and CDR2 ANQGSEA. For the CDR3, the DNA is TGCAGCGTTGGCGTAGGGGACTATGGCTACACCTTC. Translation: CSVGVGDYGYTF.

Here the CDR3 reads CASSPDRSNQPQHF. For the CDR3, the DNA is TGTGCCAGCTCACCAGACAGGAGCAATCAGCCCCAGCATTTT. The chain employs TRBV18 and TRBJ1-5, with TRBD1 as a possible D gene (6 bases). Trimming removed 2 bases at V and 1 base at J, with 6 bases between. CDR1 is KGHSH, CDR2 LQKENI, per germline. This CDR3 comprises 14 residues.

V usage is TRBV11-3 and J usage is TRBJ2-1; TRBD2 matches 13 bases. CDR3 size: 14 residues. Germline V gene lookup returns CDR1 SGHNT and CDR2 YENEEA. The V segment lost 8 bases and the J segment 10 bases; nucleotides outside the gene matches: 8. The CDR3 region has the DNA TGTGCCAGCGGCCGGACTAGCGGGAGTAAGGAGCAGTTCTTC. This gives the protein CASGRTSGSKEQFF.

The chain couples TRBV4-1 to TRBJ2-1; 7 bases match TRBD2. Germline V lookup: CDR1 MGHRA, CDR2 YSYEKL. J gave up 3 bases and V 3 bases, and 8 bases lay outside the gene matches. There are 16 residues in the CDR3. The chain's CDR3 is CASSQIGLVYYNEQFF. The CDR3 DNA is TGCGCCAGCAGCCAGATCGGACTAGTTTACTACAATGAGCAGTTCTTC.

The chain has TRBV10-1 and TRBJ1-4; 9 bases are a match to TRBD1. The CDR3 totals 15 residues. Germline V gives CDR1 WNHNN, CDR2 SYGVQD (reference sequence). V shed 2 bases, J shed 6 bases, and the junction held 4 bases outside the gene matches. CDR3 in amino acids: CASSEGQGTDEKLFF. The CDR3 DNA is TGCGCCAGCAGTGAGGGACAGGGGACGGATGAAAAACTGTTTTTT.

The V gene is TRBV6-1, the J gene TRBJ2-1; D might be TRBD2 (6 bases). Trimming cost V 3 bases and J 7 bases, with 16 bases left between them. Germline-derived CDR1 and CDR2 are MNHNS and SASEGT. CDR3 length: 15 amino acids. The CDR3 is CASSEGLHSLNEQFF. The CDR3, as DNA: TGTGCCAGCAGTGAGGGACTTCACTCCTTGAATGAGCAGTTCTTC.

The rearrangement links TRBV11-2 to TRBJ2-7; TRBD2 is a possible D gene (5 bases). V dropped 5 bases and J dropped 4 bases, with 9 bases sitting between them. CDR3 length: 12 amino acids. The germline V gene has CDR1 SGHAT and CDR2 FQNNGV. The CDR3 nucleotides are TGTGCCAGCAGCCCCCTAGCTTACGAGCAGTACTTC. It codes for CASSPLAYEQYF.

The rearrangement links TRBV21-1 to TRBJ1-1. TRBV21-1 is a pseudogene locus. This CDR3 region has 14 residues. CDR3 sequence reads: CASSKEGDNTEAFF. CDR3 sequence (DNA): TGTGCCAGCAGCAAAGAAGGAGACAACACTGAAGCTTTCTTT.

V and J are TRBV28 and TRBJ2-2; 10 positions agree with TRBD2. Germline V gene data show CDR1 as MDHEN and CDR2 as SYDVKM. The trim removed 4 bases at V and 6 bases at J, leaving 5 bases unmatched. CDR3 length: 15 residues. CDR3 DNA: TGTGCCAGCAGTTCCCAAGCGGGAGGGGCCGGGGAGCTGTTTTTT. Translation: CASSSQAGGAGELFF.